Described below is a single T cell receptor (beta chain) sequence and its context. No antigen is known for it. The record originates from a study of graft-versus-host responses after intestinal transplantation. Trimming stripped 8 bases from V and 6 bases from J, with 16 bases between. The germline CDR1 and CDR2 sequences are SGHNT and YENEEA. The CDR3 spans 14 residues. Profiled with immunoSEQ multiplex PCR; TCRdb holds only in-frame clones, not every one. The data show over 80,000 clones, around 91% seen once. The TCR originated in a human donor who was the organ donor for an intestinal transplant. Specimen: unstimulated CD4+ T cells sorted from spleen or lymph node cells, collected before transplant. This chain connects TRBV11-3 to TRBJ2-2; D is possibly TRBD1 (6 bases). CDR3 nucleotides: TGTGCCAGCTCCTTGACAGGAAAGTCCGGGGAGCTGTTTTTT. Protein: CASSLTGKSGELFF.